Each of the 16 T cell receptor beta chains below was sequenced from the same sample in a study of blood T cell repertoires in COVID-19. Assay used: immunoSEQ multiplex PCR; TCRdb lists only in-frame clones, some missing. This sample has 100,000 to 150,000 clones, with around 87% found just once. Sequencing used peripheral blood. The receptors stem from a man between 50 and 59 years old with active COVID-19.

This clone was observed a single time. This chain uses TRBV18 with TRBJ2-3; weak D call: TRBD1 (6 bases). V was shortened by 3 bases and J by 1 base, with 8 bases between the two germline ends. From germline, CDR1 is KGHSH and CDR2 LQKENI. The CDR3 is 14 residues long. The CDR3 region has the DNA TGTGCCAGCTCACCGGGACACCGCACAGATACGCAGTATTTT. It encodes CASSPGHRTDTQYF.

The count of this clone is one. This CDR3 is CASSQEVFGTSGDTQYF. CDR3 nucleotide sequence: TGTGCCAGCAGCCAAGAGGTGTTTGGGACTTCTGGAGATACGCAGTATTTT. The chain recombines TRBV4-2 with TRBJ2-3; D is possibly TRBD2 (6 bases). Germline CDR1 and CDR2: LGHNA and YNFKEQ. V was shortened by 0 bases and J by 5 bases, with 18 bases between the two germline ends. The CDR3 consists of 17 residues.

This chain joins TRBV5-6 and TRBJ2-5; 7 bases match TRBD1. Germline CDR1 is SGHDT and CDR2 is YYEEEE. The CDR3 is 14 amino acids. Germline trimming cut 4 bases from V and 5 bases from J; bases unmatched to any gene: 8. CDR3 amino acids: CASSQGDSWETQYF. CDR3 sequence (DNA): TGTGCCAGCAGCCAAGGGGACAGCTGGGAGACCCAGTACTTC.

This chain connects TRBV19 to TRBJ1-1; TRBD1 matches at 7 bases. Trimming removed 5 bases from V and 0 bases from J; junction bases left unmatched: 6. CDR1 and CDR2 from the germline V gene are LNHDA and SQIVND (reference sequence). The CDR3 runs 15 residues. CDR3 protein: CASSFPDRLNTEAFF. The CDR3 DNA reads as TGTGCCAGTAGTTTCCCGGACAGGTTGAACACTGAAGCTTTCTTT.

V and J are TRBV9 and TRBJ2-2; 8 bases agree with TRBD2. Germline lookup yields CDR1 SGDLS and CDR2 YYNGEE. With V trimmed by 4 bases and J by 6 bases, 23 bases remained unmatched. The CDR3 totals 20 residues. CDR3 loop: CASSLNPGGAASTPPGELFF. The CDR3 nucleotides are TGTGCCAGCAGCCTAAACCCCGGGGGGGCTGCGTCGACGCCCCCCGGGGAGCTGTTTTTT.

The J gene is TRBJ2-2, the V gene TRBV11-2; no firm D call. The V gene lost 1 base and the J gene lost 4 bases, with 10 bases spanning the gap. This CDR3 has 15 amino acids. Per germline, CDR1 SGHAT and CDR2 FQNNGV. CDR3 in amino acids: CASSLGSRLTGELFF. DNA of the CDR3: TGTGCCAGCAGCTTAGGCAGCAGACTCACCGGGGAGCTGTTTTTT.

This clone showed up just once. The chain links TRBV5-1 to TRBJ1-2, with 10 bases aligning to TRBD1. From germline, CDR1 is SGHRS and CDR2 YFSETQ. After removal of 3 bases from V and 8 bases from J, the junction contained 13 bases not matched to a gene. The CDR3 contains 16 residues. The DNA for the CDR3 is TGCGCCAGCAGCTCGATTAGTACCGGGACAGGGGACGGCTACACCTTC. It encodes CASSSISTGTGDGYTF.

The chain has TRBV2 and TRBJ1-5, with D uncertain. CDR3 size: 16 residues. V was clipped by 0 bases and J by 4 bases, with 13 bases between them. Germline CDR1 and CDR2: SNHLY and FYNNEI. DNA for the CDR3: TGTGCCAGCAGTGAAGCGGGCGGGCGCAGTAATCAGCCCCAGCATTTT. Amino acids: CASSEAGGRSNQPQHF.

CDR3 amino acids: CASSRRLAGGTDTQYF. CDR3 bases: TGTGCCAGCAGCCGACGCCTAGCGGGGGGCACAGATACGCAGTATTTT. The chain has TRBV11-1 and TRBJ2-3; 10 bases align to TRBD2. CDR3 length: 16 amino acids. V gave up 5 bases and J gave up 1 base; unmatched junction bases: 6. Germline V gene lookup returns CDR1 SGHAT and CDR2 FQDESV (reference sequence). Full variable domain (missing parts from reference TRBV11-1 and TRBJ2-3): EAEVAQSPRYKITEKSQAVAFWCDPISGHATLYWYRQILGQGPELLVQFQDESVVDDSQLPKDRFSAERLKGVDSTLKIQPAELGDSAMYLCASSRRLAGGTDTQYFGPGTRLTVL.

The sample holds one count of this clone. The chain couples TRBV7-2 to TRBJ2-7; D may be TRBD2 (7 bases). Germline CDR1 reads SGHTA; CDR2 reads FQGNSA. Trimming pared 0 bases from V and 3 bases from J, leaving 9 bases between. The CDR3 runs to 14 residues. CDR3 region: CASSLAGGHYEQYF. Written as DNA, the CDR3 is TGTGCCAGCAGCTTAGCGGGGGGGCACTACGAGCAGTACTTC.

This clone appeared once. The rearrangement joins TRBV5-7 to TRBJ2-5; the D gene is possibly TRBD2 (5 bases). TRBV5-7 is noted as an ORF with a role that remains uncertain. The CDR3 totals 14 residues. V shed 1 base and J shed 4 bases, with 11 bases lying between them. The CDR3 DNA reads as TGTGCCAGCAGCTTGCGGGCCGCGGGAGAGACCCAGTACTTC. Translated: CASSLRAAGETQYF.

This clone was recorded a few times. V is TRBV14 and J is TRBJ1-6; no firm D call. This CDR3 contains 13 residues. CDR1 is SGHDN, CDR2 FVKESK, per germline. Trimming removed 6 bases from V and 5 bases from J, with 8 bases in between. CDR3 DNA sequence: TGTGCCAGCAGGCTGGTAGATAATTCACCCCTCCACTTT. Translation: CASRLVDNSPLHF.

This chain connects TRBV27 to TRBJ1-2; TRBD1 might be the D (5 bases). Germline lookup yields CDR1 MNHEY and CDR2 SMNVEV (reference sequence). The CDR3 consists of 15 residues. V lost 8 bases, J lost 2 bases, and 18 bases lay in between. DNA for the CDR3: TGTGCCAGCTTTCACACTACGGAGGGGAACTATGGCTACACCTTC. This codes for CASFHTTEGNYGYTF.

This clone showed up just once. The chain joins TRBV6-5 to TRBJ1-2, with 9 bases lining up with TRBD1. The length of the CDR3 is 16 residues. Trimming took 2 bases from V and 4 from J; bases not matched to a gene: 8. The germline gives CDR1 MNHEY, CDR2 SVGAGI. The CDR3, as DNA: TGTGCCAGCAGTTACCCCCTCGGACAGGGGAGCTATGGCTACACCTTC. Protein: CASSYPLGQGSYGYTF.

The chain is built from TRBV18 and TRBJ2-7, with D perhaps matching TRBD1 (6 bases). Germline CDR1 KGHSH, CDR2 LQKENI. V was pared by 1 base and J by 3 bases, with 13 bases between. CDR3 length: 15 residues. CDR3 protein: CASSPRPGVDYEQYF. CDR3 bases: TGTGCCAGCTCACCACGGCCAGGGGTCGACTACGAGCAGTACTTC.

Only one count was recorded for this clone. The chain employs TRBV3-1 (or the pseudogene TRBV3-2) and TRBJ2-7; 11 nucleotides line up with TRBD2. Germline CDR1 LGHDT, CDR2 YNNKEL (reference sequence). The J segment lost 2 bases and the V segment lost 3 bases, leaving 3 bases of the junction unmatched. The CDR3 sequence is 15 residues long. CDR3 coding DNA: TGTGCCAGCAGCCAGCTTAGCGGGGGGGCCTACGAGCAGTACTTC. It codes for CASSQLSGGAYEQYF.